This T cell receptor (beta chain) was captured in a study of T cells after yellow fever vaccination. Study-wide findings and caveats: Reappearance after the booster was seen for most primary-vaccination clones, at 96% CD4 and roughly 90% CD8.

The study made its TCR cDNA through 5'RACE template switching. That step introduced a universal primer site along with UMIs. One entry per CDR3 protein, called by TCRdb with MiXCR from the 5' RACE reads. The sample contains some 220,000 distinct CDR3 sequences, roughly 3.3% of which appear only once. Between the trimmed V and J ends, which lost 2 bases and 4 bases, there was a span of 15 bases. The length of the CDR3 is 15 residues. In germline, CDR1 is SGHTA, CDR2 FQGNSA. This clonotype was counted between two and nine times. Antigen specificity is unknown. The sample in question was CD4+ T cells sorted from PBMCs, obtained 10 days after the yellow fever booster vaccination. The chain couples TRBV7-2 to TRBJ2-7; the D gene is possibly TRBD2 (5 bases). The sequence was collected from a young man who received the YFV17D yellow fever vaccine. The CDR3 region is CASSLYRTPSYEQYF. As DNA, the CDR3 is TGTGCCAGCAGCTTATATAGGACTCCATCATACGAGCAGTACTTC.